A single sample gave rise to the 25 T cell receptor beta chains below, sequenced in a study of memory CD4+ T cells and cytomegalovirus serostatus. TCRdb keeps only in-frame clones here, not all; method: immunoSEQ multiplex PCR. The sample lists about 60,000 clones, around 77% occurring once. Single viable CD3+CD4+CD8-CD45RO+ cells were sorted as the memory CD4+ T cells. Specimen: memory CD4+ T cells from blood. Receptor source: an adult in good health and CMV-seronegative.

CDR3 in DNA: TGCGCCAGCAGCTTGGGGGGTGTCCGGGAGCAGTTCTTC. This translates into CASSLGGVREQFF. The chain combines TRBV5-1 with TRBJ2-1; D is undetermined. Trimming left V 0 bases short and J 10 bases short, with 11 bases between. Germline loops: CDR1 SGHRS, CDR2 YFSETQ. This CDR3 comprises 13 residues.

Of note for this clone: The same CDR3 also results from other DNA sequences found in this sample. The chain uses TRBV6-6 and TRBJ1-3, with a weak D call TRBD1 (5 bases). The CDR3 spans 15 residues. Germline loops: CDR1 MNHNY, CDR2 SVGAGI (reference sequence). V was clipped by 2 bases and J by 1 base, with 9 bases between them. The CDR3 region has the DNA TGTGCCAGCAGTTACCTAGGGACTTCTGGAAACACCATATATTTT. Amino acids: CASSYLGTSGNTIYF.

This clone came up once. The chain has TRBV6-1 and TRBJ2-4, with 8 bases identical to TRBD1. J was trimmed by 0 bases and V by 1 base; bases with no gene match: 17. The CDR3 loop spans 21 amino acids. The germline V gene encodes CDR1 MNHNS and CDR2 SASEGT. Written as DNA, the CDR3 is TGTGCCAGCAGTGAAGTGAGCCGGCGAGGACAGGGTTCTATAGCCAAAAACATTCAGTACTTC. Translated, it gives CASSEVSRRGQGSIAKNIQYF.

The chain has TRBV10-2 and TRBJ2-7, with 9 bases lining up with TRBD2. Trimming took 10 bases from V and 6 from J; bases not matched to a gene: 13. Looked up from germline, CDR1 is WSHSY and CDR2 is SAAADI. CDR3 length: 14 residues. This CDR3 reads CATSVRGLAREQYF. CDR3 nucleotides: TGCGCCACCTCAGTGAGGGGACTAGCCCGCGAGCAGTACTTC.

The chain couples TRBV5-1 to TRBJ2-1, with 14 bases matching TRBD2. The CDR3 has 16 amino acids. The ends lost 2 bases at V and 4 bases at J; junction bases unmatched: 2. In germline, CDR1 is SGHRS, CDR2 YFSETQ. This chain's CDR3 is CASSFGTSGGYNEQFF. The CDR3 nucleotides read TGCGCCAGCAGCTTTGGGACTAGCGGGGGTTACAATGAGCAGTTCTTC. The variable domain in full, with the rest retrieved from reference TRBV5-1 and TRBJ2-1, is KAGVTQTPRYLIKTRGQQVTLSCSPISGHRSVSWYQQTPGQGLQFLFEYFSETQRNKGNFPGRFSGRQFSNSRSEMNVSTLELGDSALYLCASSFGTSGGYNEQFFGPGTRLTVL.

In its sample, this clone was seen a few times. This chain uses TRBV7-8 with TRBJ1-1; D may be TRBD1 (5 bases). The CDR3 extends over 15 amino acids. V lost 1 base, J lost 0 bases, and 9 bases lay in between. Germline V CDR1 and CDR2: SGHVS, FQNEAQ. CDR3 sequence (DNA): TGTGCCAGCAGCTTAGGAAGGGGACTGAACACTGAAGCTTTCTTT. It yields the protein CASSLGRGLNTEAFF.

The chain links TRBV18 to TRBJ2-7; no definite D call. V was cut by 5 bases and J by 4 bases, with 12 bases left in between. Germline assignment: CDR1 KGHSH and CDR2 LQKENI. The CDR3 spans 13 residues. The CDR3 nucleotides read TGTGCCAGCTCATCCACCGTACAGTACGAGCAGTACTTC. It specifies CASSSTVQYEQYF.

The chain couples TRBV7-3 to TRBJ2-3, with D hard to call. In germline, CDR1 is SGHTA, CDR2 FQGTGA. The V and J ends lost 5 bases and 5 bases respectively, with 20 bases between them. The CDR3 loop spans 16 amino acids. In DNA, the CDR3 is TGTGCCAGCAGCAACCTACCCGAGCTGGGTAGAGATACGCAGTATTTT. This sequence encodes CASSNLPELGRDTQYF.

The chain links TRBV9 to TRBJ2-5; D may be TRBD2 (5 bases). Trimming shortened V by 4 bases and J by 4 bases, and 23 bases separated the two germline ends. The length of the CDR3 is 17 residues. Germline V gives CDR1 SGDLS, CDR2 YYNGEE. Here the CDR3 DNA reads TGTGCCAGCAGCCTACACGCGGACCCCCGGAGGTCAGAGACCCAGTACTTC. Protein: CASSLHADPRRSETQYF.

In this sample, this clone turned up a few times. The J gene is TRBJ1-1, the V gene TRBV7-2, with no clear D. The CDR3 spans 13 residues. Germline lookup yields CDR1 SGHTA and CDR2 FQGNSA. V dropped 5 bases and J dropped 4 bases, with 11 bases sitting between them. The CDR3, as DNA: TGTGCCAGCAGCCTCAAGACGGGCACTGAAGCTTTCTTT. Protein product: CASSLKTGTEAFF.

This chain links TRBV6-6 with TRBJ2-7, with 11 positions matching TRBD2. With 2 bases clipped from V and 2 bases from J, the junction kept 5 bases outside the gene matches. CDR1 is MNHNY, CDR2 SVGAGI, per germline (reference sequence). The CDR3 has 16 amino acids. CDR3 region: CASSYPPSGRPYEQYF. DNA for the CDR3: TGTGCCAGCAGTTACCCCCCTAGCGGGAGGCCCTACGAGCAGTACTTC.

CDR3 sequence (DNA): TGTGCCTGGAGTGGGGAGGACTATGGCTACACCTTC. Translating it yields CAWSGEDYGYTF. V gene TRBV30 combines with J gene TRBJ1-2, with D unclear. Trimming shortened V by 1 base and J by 3 bases, and 6 bases separated the two germline ends. CDR1 and CDR2 from the germline V gene are GTSNPN and SVGIG (reference sequence). The CDR3 sequence is 12 residues long.

This clone was counted a few times. V gene TRBV30 combines with J gene TRBJ1-4, with a possible D match to TRBD1 (5 bases). Germline CDR1 and CDR2: GTSNPN and SVGIG (reference sequence). This CDR3 contains 12 residues. V dropped 5 bases and J dropped 7 bases, with 11 bases sitting between them. The CDR3 region is CAWAGETEKLFF. The CDR3 nucleotides are TGTGCCTGGGCGGGGGAAACTGAAAAACTGTTTTTT.

V is TRBV7-9 and J is TRBJ2-5; D remains unclear. V gave up 1 base and J gave up 5 bases, with 8 bases separating them. The germline CDR1 and CDR2 sequences are SEHNR and FQNEAQ (reference sequence). The CDR3 sequence is 13 residues long. CDR3 bases: TGTGCCAGCAGCTTAGGGCGAGGCGAGACCCAGTACTTC. Its protein is CASSLGRGETQYF.

The CDR3 here is CASSQDRGVEAFF. DNA for the CDR3: TGTGCCAGCAGCCAAGACAGGGGTGTTGAAGCTTTCTTT. This chain links TRBV11-2 with TRBJ1-1, with TRBD1 matching over 8 bases. Germline CDR1 is SGHAT and CDR2 is FQNNGV. J was trimmed by 7 bases and V by 5 bases; bases with no gene match: 6. There are 13 residues in the CDR3.

The gene calls are TRBV7-9 and TRBJ1-1; no reliable D call. Germline-derived CDR1 and CDR2 are SEHNR and FQNEAQ (reference sequence). The length of the CDR3 is 12 residues. The V gene lost 3 bases and the J gene lost 8 bases, with 10 bases spanning the gap. The CDR3 coding sequence is TGTGCCAGCAGCTTTCGTTCGCGGGAAGCTTTCTTT. Translation: CASSFRSREAFF. The full variable domain, its missing parts supplied by reference TRBV7-9 and TRBJ1-1, is DTGVSQNPRHKITKRGQNVTFRCDPISEHNRLYWYRQTLGQGPEFLTYFQNEAQLEKSRLLSDRFSAERPKGSFSTLEIQRTEQGDSAMYLCASSFRSREAFFGQGTRLTVV.

The rearrangement joins TRBV4-2 to TRBJ2-5, with 12 positions matching TRBD2. V lost 4 bases, J lost 0 bases, and 12 bases stayed unmatched. Germline V lookup: CDR1 LGHNA, CDR2 YNFKEQ. The CDR3 covers 19 residues. This CDR3 is CASSRDASGGVTYQETQYF. For the CDR3, the DNA is TGTGCCAGCAGCCGCGATGCTAGCGGGGGGGTCACTTACCAAGAGACCCAGTACTTC.

This rearrangement joins TRBV6-5 to TRBJ1-2; tentatively, D is TRBD1 (5 bases). The CDR3 extends over 15 amino acids. Deletions cut 6 bases from V and 4 bases from J, with 18 bases between. Germline V gene data show CDR1 as MNHEY and CDR2 as SVGAGI. The CDR3 reads CASRVQVQSRYGYTF. CDR3 sequence (DNA): TGTGCCAGCAGGGTACAGGTTCAAAGTCGCTATGGCTACACCTTC.

CDR3 DNA sequence: TGTGCCAGCAGCTTAGAGGGCAGGGGGCGCATTTGGTTCTTC. Protein: CASSLEGRGRIWFF. The chain uses TRBV7-2 and TRBJ2-1, with TRBD1 matching 8 bases. The CDR3 extends over 14 amino acids. Germline CDR1 is SGHTA and CDR2 is FQGNSA. V lost 1 base, J lost 15 bases, and 11 bases stayed unmatched.

The genes are TRBV10-1 and TRBJ2-7; perhaps TRBD1 as D (6 bases). V lost 0 bases to trimming and J lost 5 bases, with 11 bases between them. Germline assignment: CDR1 WNHNN and CDR2 SYGVQD (reference sequence). The CDR3 sequence is 14 residues long. In nucleotides, the CDR3 is TGCGCCAGCAGTGAGTCCACAGGGCTGCACGAGCAGTACTTC. Amino acids: CASSESTGLHEQYF.

The V gene is TRBV5-5, the J gene TRBJ1-4, with D maybe TRBD1 (5 bases). V was shortened by 0 bases and J by 5 bases, with 8 bases between the two germline ends. Germline lookup yields CDR1 SGHKS and CDR2 YYEKEE (reference sequence). The CDR3 runs 14 residues. The CDR3 DNA reads as TGTGCCAGCAGCTTGGGACAGCTCAATGAAAAACTGTTTTTT. Its protein is CASSLGQLNEKLFF.

The chain's CDR3 is CASSKGQGNTGELFF. The CDR3 bases are TGCGCCAGCAGTAAGGGACAGGGAAACACCGGGGAGCTGTTTTTT. The rearrangement joins TRBV4-1 to TRBJ2-2; 9 bases fit TRBD1. The CDR3 is 15 amino acids. The germline CDR1 and CDR2 sequences are MGHRA and YSYEKL. V trimming: 6 bases; J trimming: 2 bases; junction bases outside the gene matches: 4.

The chain carries TRBV28 and TRBJ2-1; 11 positions match TRBD2. In germline, CDR1 is MDHEN, CDR2 SYDVKM. V was pared by 7 bases and J by 10 bases, with 3 bases of the junction left unmatched. The CDR3 is 12 amino acids. The CDR3 loop is CASTRLAGEQFF. CDR3 nucleotides: TGTGCCAGCACCCGACTAGCGGGGGAGCAGTTCTTC.

This chain connects TRBV30 to TRBJ1-2; 7 positions agree with TRBD1. Germline assignment: CDR1 GTSNPN and CDR2 SVGIG (reference sequence). This CDR3 has 12 residues. The V gene end was trimmed by 3 bases and the J gene end by 5 bases; junction bases not matched to a gene: 3. The CDR3 is CAWSAGGYGYTF. The CDR3 DNA is TGTGCCTGGAGCGCAGGGGGTTATGGCTACACCTTC.

Only a few counts were recorded for this clone. The genes are TRBV5-6 and TRBJ1-1, with D possibly TRBD1 on 5 matching bases. The germline V gene encodes CDR1 SGHDT and CDR2 YYEEEE. V was pared by 0 bases and J by 10 bases, with 10 bases between. This CDR3 is 12 amino acids long. CDR3 coding DNA: TGTGCCAGCAGCTTGGGGGGACGCGGAGCTTTCTTT. Amino acid sequence: CASSLGGRGAFF.